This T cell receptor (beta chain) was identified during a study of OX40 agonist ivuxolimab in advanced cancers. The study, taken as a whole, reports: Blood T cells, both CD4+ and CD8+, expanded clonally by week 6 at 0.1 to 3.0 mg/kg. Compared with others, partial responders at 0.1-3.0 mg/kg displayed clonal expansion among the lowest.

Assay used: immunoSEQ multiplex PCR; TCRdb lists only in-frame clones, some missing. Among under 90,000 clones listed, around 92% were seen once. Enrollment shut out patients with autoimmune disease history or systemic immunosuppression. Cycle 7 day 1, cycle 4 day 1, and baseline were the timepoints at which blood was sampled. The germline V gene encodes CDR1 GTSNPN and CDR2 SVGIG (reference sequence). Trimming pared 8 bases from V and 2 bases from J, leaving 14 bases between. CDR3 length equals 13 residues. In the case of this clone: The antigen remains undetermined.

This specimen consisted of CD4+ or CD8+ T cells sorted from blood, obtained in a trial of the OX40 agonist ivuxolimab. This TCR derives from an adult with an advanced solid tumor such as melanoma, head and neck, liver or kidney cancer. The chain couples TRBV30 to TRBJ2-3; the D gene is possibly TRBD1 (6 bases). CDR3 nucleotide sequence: TGTGCCCAACAGGGTAAGGCCACAGATACGCAGTATTTT. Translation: CAQQGKATDTQYF.